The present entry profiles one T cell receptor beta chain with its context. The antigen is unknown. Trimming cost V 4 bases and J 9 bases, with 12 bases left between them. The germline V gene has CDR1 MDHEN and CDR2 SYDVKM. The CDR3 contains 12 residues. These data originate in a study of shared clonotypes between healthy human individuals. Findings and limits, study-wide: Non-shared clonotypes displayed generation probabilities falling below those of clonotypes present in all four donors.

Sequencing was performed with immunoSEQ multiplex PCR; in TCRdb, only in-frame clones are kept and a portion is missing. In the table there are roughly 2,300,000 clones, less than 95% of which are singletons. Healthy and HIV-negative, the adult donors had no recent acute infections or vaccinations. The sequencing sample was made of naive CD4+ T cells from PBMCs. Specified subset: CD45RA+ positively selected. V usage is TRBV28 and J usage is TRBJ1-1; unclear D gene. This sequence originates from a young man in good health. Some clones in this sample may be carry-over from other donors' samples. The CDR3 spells CASSSGPEKAFF. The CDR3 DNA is TGTGCCAGCAGTTCTGGACCCGAGAAAGCTTTCTTT.